This T cell receptor beta chain comes out of a study of tumor and adjacent non-tumor tissue in lung cancer. Study in general: Aged 31 to 76 years, patients included more than nine men and several women with stage I to III disease. Study-wide results and limits: Significantly higher TCR diversity was found in tumor than normal lung. Normal lung showed higher cumulative top 100 clone frequency than tumor.

With regard to this clonotype: Its antigen is as yet unknown. The junction does not match germline at one end; this may be a read error.

CDR1 and CDR2 from the germline V gene are MNHNS and SASEGT. CDR3 size: 11 residues. This sample's RNA came from whole unsorted tissue. TCRbeta libraries were built with three rounds of nested PCR, modified from ARM-PCR. TCRdb fed the multiplex PCR reads into MiXCR, producing one record per CDR3 protein. The repertoire holds 90,000 to 130,000 distinct CDR3 sequences, roughly 84% seen once, with around 21% in the top ten. This clonotype was obtained from a man between 70 and 80 years old with non-small cell lung cancer. The chain recombines TRBV6-1 with TRBJ2-7; D unclear. Sequencing was performed on lung tumor tissue. The DNA of the CDR3 is TGTGTCAGCAGCTTGGCTGGCGGGCAGTACTTC. It encodes CVSSLAGGQYF.